Shown below are 2 T cell receptor beta chains from a single sample sequenced in a study of T-cell memory formation after mild COVID-19. TCRdb reanalysed the 5' RACE reads using MiXCR and keeps one entry per CDR3 protein. The sample consists of 450,000 or so distinct CDR3 sequences, more than 20% of them appearing once. Sequenced input: PBMCs or a T cell subset sorted from them (not recorded which). All receptors come from an adult woman who had mild COVID-19 (a few samples of this study predate the infection). Cell type and time point are not known.

This clonotype was observed a few times. This chain uses TRBV21-1 with TRBJ2-7; TRBD1 is taken as the D call from the table, unchecked against the DNA. TRBV21-1 is a pseudogene locus. The CDR3 is made up of 14 amino acids. The CDR3 bases are TGTGCCAGCAGCCTACTAGGGGGCCGAGACGAGCAGTACTTC. Encoded protein: CASSLLGGRDEQYF.

This chain joins TRBV6-2 or TRBV6-3 and TRBJ2-3; 7 bases match TRBD2. The CDR3 runs to 15 residues. The V gene end was trimmed by 4 bases and the J gene end by 3 bases; junction bases not matched to a gene: 7. CDR1 and CDR2 from the germline V gene are MNHEY and SVGEGT. CDR3 in DNA: TGTGCCAGCAGTTGGCGGGGGAGTGGAACAGATACGCAGTATTTT. Translation gives CASSWRGSGTDTQYF.